One and the same sample provided the 12 T cell receptor beta chains below, sequenced in a study of T cell responses to AZD1222 COVID-19 vaccine. Using immunoSEQ multiplex PCR, the repertoire was profiled, and TCRdb retains in-frame clones only, with some absent. The table lists 100,000 or so clones, more than 85% of them singletons. The source was peripheral blood, collected on day 0 of AZD1222 vaccination. All receptors derive from an adult in good health.

This chain uses TRBV11-2 with TRBJ2-1; D perhaps matches TRBD1 (6 bases). The germline gives CDR1 SGHAT, CDR2 FQNNGV. CDR3 length: 16 residues. The V gene lost 3 bases and the J gene lost 0 bases, with 12 bases spanning the gap. The CDR3 sequence is CASSFNQGSSYNEQFF. DNA for the CDR3: TGTGCCAGCAGCTTCAATCAGGGGAGCTCCTACAATGAGCAGTTCTTC.

The CDR3 nucleotides read TGTGCCAGCAGTTTATCGGGACAGGGGGCGCGAGAGACCCAGTACTTC. It codes for CASSLSGQGARETQYF. This chain links TRBV27 with TRBJ2-5; 12 bases are shared with TRBD1. This CDR3 has 16 amino acids. Per germline, CDR1 MNHEY and CDR2 SMNVEV (reference sequence). V dropped 0 bases and J dropped 4; count of bases not matched to a gene: 3.

This clone was detected a few times. The chain joins TRBV21-1 to TRBJ1-5; the table's D call TRBD1 went unverified against the DNA. TRBV21-1 counts as a pseudogene. The CDR3 extends over 17 amino acids. CDR3 in DNA: TGTGCCAGCAGCAAATCTGGCGACAGCTATAGCAATCAGCCCCAGCATTTT. As protein: CASSKSGDSYSNQPQHF.

This chain uses TRBV7-9 with TRBJ1-4; D ambiguous. Germline V CDR1 and CDR2: SEHNR, FQNEAQ (reference sequence). V was cut by 7 bases and J by 3 bases, with 15 bases left in between. The CDR3 spans 15 residues. CDR3 region: CASTFSRNSNEKLFF. CDR3 DNA sequence: TGTGCCAGCACTTTTTCAAGGAATTCTAATGAAAAACTGTTTTTT.

The rearrangement uses TRBV4-3 and TRBJ2-7, with 10 positions matching TRBD1. The CDR3 spans 15 residues. CDR1 LGHNA and CDR2 YSLEER come from the germline V gene. V shed 1 base and J 5 bases; nucleotides not matched to a gene: 5. The CDR3 DNA reads as TGCGCCAGCAGCCAAGCCGGACAGGGGGAAGACGAGCAGTACTTC. It yields the protein CASSQAGQGEDEQYF.

This clone has a handful of counts. CDR3 loop: CASSLLGQLSEQFF. CDR3 DNA: TGTGCCAGCAGCTTGCTGGGCCAACTCAGTGAGCAGTTCTTC. The chain links TRBV7-8 to TRBJ2-1; D is undetermined. V lost 3 bases, J lost 9 bases, and 15 bases lay in between. CDR1 is SGHVS, CDR2 FQNEAQ, per germline. The CDR3 contains 14 residues.

The V gene is TRBV11-2, the J gene TRBJ1-3; possible D gene TRBD1, 5 bases. Deletions cut 1 base from V and 2 bases from J, with 15 bases between. Germline-derived CDR1 and CDR2 are SGHAT and FQNNGV. The CDR3 length is 17 residues. The CDR3 protein is CASSLVFQGKAGNTIYF. The CDR3 nucleotides are TGTGCCAGCAGCTTAGTTTTTCAGGGAAAAGCTGGAAACACCATATATTTT. Looking up the rest from reference TRBV11-2 and TRBJ1-3 gives the full variable domain: EAGVAQSPRYKIIEKRQSVAFWCNPISGHATLYWYQQILGQGPKLLIQFQNNGVVDDSQLPKDRFSAERLKGVDSTLKIQPAKLEDSAVYLCASSLVFQGKAGNTIYFGEGSWLTVV.

The chain recombines TRBV21-1 with TRBJ1-2. TRBV21-1 is described as a pseudogene. There are 9 residues in the CDR3. CDR3: CAPLYGYTF. For the CDR3, the DNA is TGTGCCCCCCTATATGGCTACACCTTC.

This sequence joins TRBV7-9 and TRBJ1-3; D is unclear. The CDR3 contains 12 residues. Trimming removed 5 bases from V and 2 bases from J, with 4 bases in between. CDR1 is SEHNR, CDR2 FQNEAQ, per germline (reference sequence). CDR3 in amino acids: CASSLTGNTIYF. The CDR3 nucleotides read TGTGCCAGCAGCCTAACTGGAAACACCATATATTTT. Based on the CDR3 plus reference TRBV7-9 and TRBJ1-3, the full variable domain is DTGVSQNPRHKITKRGQNVTFRCDPISEHNRLYWYRQTLGQGPEFLTYFQNEAQLEKSRLLSDRFSAERPKGSFSTLEIQRTEQGDSAMYLCASSLTGNTIYFGEGSWLTVV.

The rearrangement joins TRBV29-1 to TRBJ2-3, with a tentative D call TRBD1 (6 bases). V dropped 1 base and J dropped 1 base, with 12 bases sitting between them. The CDR3 is 15 amino acids. Germline V gene data show CDR1 as SQVTM and CDR2 as ANQGSEA. In nucleotides, the CDR3 is TGCAGCGTTGAAGGATGGGGGCGCGGCACAGATACGCAGTATTTT. It yields the protein CSVEGWGRGTDTQYF.

The chain recombines TRBV4-3 with TRBJ1-6, with D hard to call. Germline loops: CDR1 LGHNA, CDR2 YSLEER. This CDR3 comprises 15 residues. V gave up 1 base and J gave up 3 bases, with 7 bases separating them. In DNA form, the CDR3 reads TGCGCCAGCAGCCAAGCCCAGGTCTATAATTCACCCCTCCACTTT. Protein product: CASSQAQVYNSPLHF.

The chain couples TRBV11-3 to TRBJ2-6; D is ambiguous. The V gene lost 2 bases and the J gene lost 0 bases, with 5 bases spanning the gap. Germline assignment: CDR1 SGHNT and CDR2 YENEEA. The CDR3 contains 15 residues. CDR3 protein: CASSLHSSGANVLTF. The CDR3 nucleotides are TGTGCCAGCAGCTTACACAGCTCTGGGGCCAACGTCCTGACTTTC.